The rows below give T cell receptor beta chains drawn from one sample of a study of blood T cell repertoires in COVID-19. Profiling relied on immunoSEQ multiplex PCR, and the TCRdb table lists in-frame clones only, not all of them. Altogether 250,000 to 350,000 clones are present, about nine tenths being singletons, with the ten largest covering 9.5% to 15%. Sequenced sample: peripheral blood. Source of these receptors: a woman in her sixties or seventies with acute or convalescent COVID-19. Both conserved end residues are part of each CDR3. D genes are given only for firm matches. A row's size may be missing; if present it is once, few, many or a size class.

-	TRBV7-6	TRBD1	TRBJ2-7	TGTGCCAGCAGCTTATGGAGGGACAGGGGGAAATACGAGCAGTACTTC	CASSLWRDRGKYEQYF
-	TRBV7-9	-	TRBJ1-2	TGTGCCAGCAGCTCTAATGCGGTCGCCAGGGCCTATGGCTACACCTTC	CASSSNAVARAYGYTF
few	TRBV28	-	TRBJ1-1	TGTGCCAGCATCATTAGAGGGACTGAAGCTTTCTTT	CASIIRGTEAFF
-	TRBV28	TRBD1	TRBJ2-6	TGTGCCAGCAGTTTCATCCCGGGACAGGCGGCTGGGGCCAACGTCCTGACTTTC	CASSFIPGQAAGANVLTF
-	TRBV18	-	TRBJ1-1	TGTGCCAGCTCACCACAGTACAGGCAGAACACTGAAGCTTTCTTT	CASSPQYRQNTEAFF
-	TRBV7-8	TRBD1	TRBJ2-2	TGTGCCAGCAGCTTTTCGCAGGGGGCATCAACCGGGGAGCTGTTTTTT	CASSFSQGASTGELFF
-	TRBV5-1	-	TRBJ1-2	TGCGCCAGCAGCATTCGGGGGGATCATGTCTATGGCTACACCTTC	CASSIRGDHVYGYTF
-	TRBV3-1/TRBV3-2	-	TRBJ1-5	TGTGCCAGCAGCCAAGCATCCCCAGGGCAGCCCCAGCATTTT	CASSQASPGQPQHF
-	TRBV9	TRBD2	TRBJ2-1	TGTGCCAGCAGCCCACTAGCGGGGACGCTTCTTGAGCAGTTCTTC	CASSPLAGTLLEQFF
-	TRBV5-1	-	TRBJ1-6	TGCGCCAGCAGCTTGGCAGGGGACTATAATTCACCCCTCCACTTT	CASSLAGDYNSPLHF
-	TRBV4-3	TRBD1	TRBJ2-2	TGCGCCAGCAGCCATTATCAGGGGGACACCGGGGAGCTGTTTTTT	CASSHYQGDTGELFF
-	TRBV28	TRBD2	TRBJ2-1	TGTGCCAGCAGTTTTAAGGGCGGGAGGTCCAATGAGCAGTTCTTC	CASSFKGGRSNEQFF
-	TRBV27	-	TRBJ1-4	TGTGCCAGCAGCAATTCAGGGCCTACTAATGAAAAACTGTTTTTT	CASSNSGPTNEKLFF
-	TRBV6-6	-	TRBJ1-6	TGTGCCAGCGCCCCGACAGGATATTCACCCCTCCACTTT	CASAPTGYSPLHF
-	TRBV4-1	TRBD1	TRBJ1-6	TGCGCCAGCAGCCAAGCCGGACAGGGAAGAAATTCACCCCTCCACTTT	CASSQAGQGRNSPLHF
-	TRBV28	-	TRBJ1-5	TGTGCCAGCATCATCGAACCCGGGGGGAGCAATCAGCCCCAGCATTTT	CASIIEPGGSNQPQHF
-	TRBV19	TRBD1	TRBJ2-1	TGTGCCAGTACCCCTGACAGGGGGCTTTCCTACAATGAGCAGTTCTTC	CASTPDRGLSYNEQFF
-	TRBV19	TRBD2	TRBJ2-7	TGTGCCAGTAGTATAGGCGGGACTAGCGCCTACGAGCAGTACTTC	CASSIGGTSAYEQYF
-	TRBV6-2/TRBV6-3	-	TRBJ2-2	TGTGCCAGCAGTTCCCATGGGGCCAACACCGGGGAGCTGTTTTTT	CASSSHGANTGELFF
-	TRBV28	-	TRBJ2-1	TGTGCCAGCAGTGGCCTAGCGCATGAGCAGTTCTTC	CASSGLAHEQFF
-	TRBV7-8	-	TRBJ1-2	TGTGCCAGCAGCTTCGACGGGGGGCATGGCTACACCTTC	CASSFDGGHGYTF
-	TRBV28	-	TRBJ1-2	TGTGCCAGCAGTCCTCGGGGACTCTATGGCTACACCTTC	CASSPRGLYGYTF
-	TRBV10-3	-	TRBJ1-2	TGTGCCATCAGTGAAACAGATGTTTATGGCTACACCTTC	CAISETDVYGYTF
-	TRBV12-5	-	TRBJ2-5	TGTGCTAGTGGTTTGGTCCGGGGACAAGGGGGTGGTGAGACCCAGTACTTC	CASGLVRGQGGGETQYF
-	TRBV29-1	-	TRBJ1-4	TGCAGCGCCAGAACATCAACTAATGAAAAACTGTTTTTT	CSARTSTNEKLFF
-	TRBV30	-	TRBJ1-1	TGTGCCTGGAACATCCAGAAGCGCCCCGCTGAAGCTTTCTTT	CAWNIQKRPAEAFF
-	TRBV7-9	TRBD1	TRBJ2-3	TGTGCCAGCAGCCTACTCGGGACAGGGGTTACAGATACGCAGTATTTT	CASSLLGTGVTDTQYF
-	TRBV9	-	TRBJ1-6	TGTGCCAGCAGCGTTAGTTACAGGGCGTCCGATTCACCCCTCCACTTT	CASSVSYRASDSPLHF
-	TRBV28	-	TRBJ1-2	TGTGCCAGCAGTCGCAGATCCCCTAACTATGGCTACACCTTC	CASSRRSPNYGYTF
-	TRBV5-6	-	TRBJ2-7	TGTGCCAGCAGCTTAGGGAGGACCCACGGGCAGTACTTC	CASSLGRTHGQYF
few	TRBV9	-	TRBJ1-1	TGTGCCAGCAGCGTCGTAGGGGCAGACACTGAAGCTTTCTTT	CASSVVGADTEAFF
-	TRBV18	TRBD2	TRBJ2-7	TGTGCCAGCTCACCACCAAGCGGGACCTCCTACGAGCAGTACTTC	CASSPPSGTSYEQYF
once	TRBV7-9	TRBD1	TRBJ2-7	TGTGCCAGCAGCGCGAACAGGGGAGCCGAGCAGTACTTC	CASSANRGAEQYF
-	TRBV4-2	TRBD1	TRBJ1-3	TGTGCCAGCAGCCAAGAGGGACAGGGTGGAAACACCATATATTTT	CASSQEGQGGNTIYF
once	TRBV28	TRBD1	TRBJ1-5	TGTGCCAGCAGTTCTATCTCAGGACAGGGATTTCAGCCCCAGCATTTT	CASSSISGQGFQPQHF
-	TRBV29-1	TRBD2	TRBJ2-1	TGCAGCGTTGAAGGTGGGGCGGGGGGCTACAATGAGCAGTTCTTC	CSVEGGAGGYNEQFF
-	TRBV7-9	-	TRBJ2-5	TGTGCCAGCAGCAATCTAGGCCGAGAGACCCAGTACTTC	CASSNLGRETQYF
-	TRBV4-2	TRBD1	TRBJ1-2	TGTGCCAGCAGCCAAGATCTCAGGACAGGGATCGGGTTTAACTATGGCTACACCTTC	CASSQDLRTGIGFNYGYTF
-	TRBV27	TRBD1	TRBJ2-7	TGTGCCAGCAGTTCACACAGGGGGCTCTCCTACGAGCAGTACTTC	CASSSHRGLSYEQYF
-	TRBV7-2	-	TRBJ2-1	TGTGCCAGCAGCCCCGCGCCCTCTTACAATGAGCAGTTCTTC	CASSPAPSYNEQFF
-	TRBV9	TRBD1	TRBJ1-1	TGTGCCAGCAGCCGAGACAGGGGGGGCACTGAAGCTTTCTTT	CASSRDRGGTEAFF
-	TRBV29-1	TRBD1	TRBJ2-5	TGCAGCGCACCAGGGGGCAGGGAGACCCAGTACTTC	CSAPGGRETQYF
-	TRBV3-1/TRBV3-2	-	TRBJ2-7	TGTGCCAGCAGCCAAGACAACTTAAACGAGCAGTACTTC	CASSQDNLNEQYF
-	TRBV4-2	TRBD1	TRBJ1-5	TGTGCCAGCAGCCAAGTTATGACAGGGAGAAATCGGCCCCAGCATTTT	CASSQVMTGRNRPQHF
-	TRBV2	TRBD1	TRBJ2-7	TGTGCCAGAACACTTTGGACAGGGTTTACCTACGAGCAGTACTTC	CARTLWTGFTYEQYF
once	TRBV4-1	-	TRBJ1-2	TGCGCCAGCAGCCAAGACCCAGGCGACTATGGCTACACCTTC	CASSQDPGDYGYTF
-	TRBV19	TRBD2	TRBJ2-3	TGTGCCACCTTGCAGAGGACTAGCGGGACCTCCTGGGTGAGAGATACGCAGTATTTT	CATLQRTSGTSWVRDTQYF
-	TRBV7-2	-	TRBJ2-2	TGTGCCAGCAGTCTAGTAGGTGGGAACACCGGGGAGCTGTTTTTT	CASSLVGGNTGELFF
-	TRBV4-2	-	TRBJ2-7	TGTGCCAGCAGCCAAGAGAGGAAGGCCTACGAGCAGTACTTC	CASSQERKAYEQYF
-	TRBV27	TRBD1	TRBJ2-5	TGTGCCAGCAAACACAGGGGCGTCCAAGAGACCCAGTACTTC	CASKHRGVQETQYF
-	TRBV9	TRBD1	TRBJ1-5	TGTGCCAGCAGCGTAGACGGACAAGGGGGCCAGCCCCAGCATTTT	CASSVDGQGGQPQHF
-	TRBV7-3	TRBD1	TRBJ2-6	TGTGCCAGCAGCCCCGGACAGGGGGCCGGGGCCAACGTCCTGACTTTC	CASSPGQGAGANVLTF